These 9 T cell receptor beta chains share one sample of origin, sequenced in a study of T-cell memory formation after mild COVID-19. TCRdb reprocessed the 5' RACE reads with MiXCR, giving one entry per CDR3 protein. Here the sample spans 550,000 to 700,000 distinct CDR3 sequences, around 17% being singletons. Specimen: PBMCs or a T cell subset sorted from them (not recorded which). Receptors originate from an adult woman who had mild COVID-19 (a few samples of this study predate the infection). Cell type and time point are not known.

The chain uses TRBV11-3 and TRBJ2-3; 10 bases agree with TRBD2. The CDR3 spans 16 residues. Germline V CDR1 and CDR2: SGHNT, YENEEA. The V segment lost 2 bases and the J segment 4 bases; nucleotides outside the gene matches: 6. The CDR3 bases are TGTGCCAGCAGCTTAACAGCGGGAGGGCCCCCAGATACGCAGTATTTT. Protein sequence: CASSLTAGGPPDTQYF.

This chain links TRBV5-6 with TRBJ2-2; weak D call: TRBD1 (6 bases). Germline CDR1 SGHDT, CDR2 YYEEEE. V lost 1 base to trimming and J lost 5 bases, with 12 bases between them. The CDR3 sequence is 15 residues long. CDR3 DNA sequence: TGTGCCAGCAGCTTGAGGAGACAGGAGACCGGGGAGCTGTTTTTT. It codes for CASSLRRQETGELFF.

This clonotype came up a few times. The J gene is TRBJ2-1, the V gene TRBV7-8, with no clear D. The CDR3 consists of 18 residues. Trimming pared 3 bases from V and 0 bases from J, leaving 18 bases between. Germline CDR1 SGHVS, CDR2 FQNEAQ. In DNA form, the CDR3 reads TGTGCCAGCAGCTTTGTTCGGCCCCCAATTAGCTCCTACAATGAGCAGTTCTTC. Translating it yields CASSFVRPPISSYNEQFF.

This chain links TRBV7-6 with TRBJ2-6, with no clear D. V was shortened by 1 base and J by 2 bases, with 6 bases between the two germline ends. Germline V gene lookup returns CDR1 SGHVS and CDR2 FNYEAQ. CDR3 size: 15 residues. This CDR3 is CASSLGTPGANVLTF. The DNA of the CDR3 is TGTGCCAGCAGCTTAGGCACTCCTGGGGCCAACGTCCTGACTTTC.

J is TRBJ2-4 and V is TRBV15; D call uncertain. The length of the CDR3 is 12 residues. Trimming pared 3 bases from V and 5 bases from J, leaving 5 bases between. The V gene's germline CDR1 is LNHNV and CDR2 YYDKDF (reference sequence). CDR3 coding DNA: TGTGCCACCAGCAGCCAGGAAAACATTCAGTACTTC. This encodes CATSSQENIQYF. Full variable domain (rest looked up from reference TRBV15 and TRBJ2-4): DAMVIQNPRYQVTQFGKPVTLSCSQTLNHNVMYWYQQKSSQAPKLLFHYYDKDFNNEADTPDNFQSRRPNTSFCFLDIRSPGLGDTAMYLCATSSQENIQYFGAGTRLSVL.

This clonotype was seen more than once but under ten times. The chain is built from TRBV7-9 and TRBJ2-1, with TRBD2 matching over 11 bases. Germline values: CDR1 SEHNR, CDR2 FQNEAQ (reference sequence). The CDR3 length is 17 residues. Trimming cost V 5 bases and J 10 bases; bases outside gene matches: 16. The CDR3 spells CASSPYGTSGLGWEQFF. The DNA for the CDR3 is TGTGCCAGCAGCCCCTATGGGACTAGCGGCCTTGGTTGGGAGCAGTTCTTC.

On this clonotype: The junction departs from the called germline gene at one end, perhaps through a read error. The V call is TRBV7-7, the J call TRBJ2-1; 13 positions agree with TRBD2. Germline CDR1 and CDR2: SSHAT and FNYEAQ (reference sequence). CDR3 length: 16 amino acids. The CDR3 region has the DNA TGTGCTAGCAGCCTAACCGGGACTAGCGGGATCGATGAGCAGTTCTTC. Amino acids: CASSLTGTSGIDEQFF.

The CDR3 here is CASSQGDRGTYEQYF. The DNA for the CDR3 is TGTGCCAGCAGCCAAGGAGACAGGGGAACCTACGAGCAGTACTTC. The chain uses TRBV3-1 and TRBJ2-7, with 8 bases identical to TRBD1. Per the germline V gene, CDR1 is LGHDT and CDR2 is YNNKEL (reference sequence). Losses at the gene ends were 1 base for V and 2 bases for J; bases not matched to a gene: 4. This CDR3 has 15 residues.

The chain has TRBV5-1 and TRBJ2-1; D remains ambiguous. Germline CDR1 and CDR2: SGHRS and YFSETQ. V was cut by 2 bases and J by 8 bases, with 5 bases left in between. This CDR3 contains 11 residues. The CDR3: CASSFADEQFF. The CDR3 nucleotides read TGCGCCAGCAGCTTCGCGGATGAGCAGTTCTTC.